This TCR beta chain was sequenced in a study of Graves' ophthalmopathy and Graves' hyperthyroidism. This clonotype turned up a few times. Amplification of TCR beta CDR3 regions used RNA transcripts. First-round RT-PCR with HTBI primers preceded a second-round multiplex PCR. MiXCR, run by TCRdb on the multiplex PCR reads, gives a single entry per CDR3 protein. The sample holds hundreds of thousands of distinct CDR3 sequences, 45% to 55% seen once. The V gene lost 5 bases and the J gene lost 5 bases, with 14 bases spanning the gap. The germline gives CDR1 SGDLS, CDR2 YYNGEE. CDR3 length equals 15 residues.

V gene TRBV9 combines with J gene TRBJ1-6, with D maybe TRBD1 (5 bases). The clonotype comes from an adult man with Graves' ophthalmopathy. Sequencing input: peripheral blood. CDR3 in amino acids: CASSLEGRNNSPLHF. Written as DNA, the CDR3 is TGTGCCAGCAGTTTAGAGGGACGGAATAATTCACCCCTCCACTTT.